This entry features one T cell receptor (beta chain) sequence. Its antigen remains unknown. These data originate in a study of OX40 agonist ivuxolimab in advanced cancers. Notes on the study in general: Expanded clones tended on average to be more numerous among CD8+ T cells than CD4+.

Sequenced by immunoSEQ multiplex PCR; TCRdb stores in-frame clones only, minus some. This sample has roughly 74,000 clones; about 87% occur once, and the top ten carry nearly 0.55%. This sequence was found in an adult with an advanced solid tumor such as melanoma, head and neck, liver or kidney cancer. The sequencing here drew on CD4+ or CD8+ T cells sorted from blood, taken in a trial of the OX40 agonist ivuxolimab.

CDR3 DNA sequence: TGTGCCAGCAGCCGCCGGGACAGGGGGCCATGGGAGCAGTACTTC. The encoded protein is CASSRRDRGPWEQYF. The genes are TRBV13 and TRBJ2-7; 12 nucleotides match TRBD1. The V gene's germline CDR1 is PRHDT and CDR2 FYEKMQ (reference sequence). The junction had 9 bases not matched to a gene; V was cut back by 5 bases and J by 7 bases. The CDR3 contains 15 residues. Filled out from reference TRBV13 and TRBJ2-7, the complete variable domain reads AAGVIQSPRHLIKEKRETATLKCYPIPRHDTVYWYQQGPGQDPQFLISFYEKMQSDKGSIPDRFSAQQFSDYHSELNMSSLELGDSALYFCASSRRDRGPWEQYFGPGTRLTVT.